This TCR beta chain originates from a study of cytomegalovirus exposure and HLA in healthy donors. Germline V gene sequence: CDR1 GTSNPN, CDR2 SVGIG (reference sequence). This CDR3 comprises 12 residues. Concerning this clone itself: What it binds is not known.

Study-wide results and caveats: Reportedly, fewer N-insertions than the approximately 700-donor mean appeared in an Asian-associated ancestry cluster in a later analysis. It was assumed in the presence/absence analyses that sequencing depth was roughly uniform across donors. Some TCR beta chains (roughly 160 of them) were listed as cytomegalovirus-associated.

PCR amplification relied on 60 Vbeta primers (plus 13 Jbeta primers). Measured with immunoSEQ multiplex PCR; TCRdb has only the in-frame clones, and not every one. The sample table sets out about 67,000 clones. Sequencing input: PBMCs. The origin of this receptor is a boy aged 10-17 years in good health and CMV-seronegative. This chain joins TRBV30 and TRBJ1-1; D may be TRBD1 (5 bases). In DNA, the CDR3 is TGTGCATGGGGGGAGGGGAACACTGAAGCTTTCTTT. Translation gives CAWGEGNTEAFF. Complete variable domain (other parts from reference TRBV30 and TRBJ1-1): SQTIHQWPATLVQPVGSPLSLECTVEGTSNPNLYWYRQAAGRGLQLLFYSVGIGQISSEVPQNLSASRPQDRQFILSSKKLLLSDSGFYLCAWGEGNTEAFFGQGTRLTVV.